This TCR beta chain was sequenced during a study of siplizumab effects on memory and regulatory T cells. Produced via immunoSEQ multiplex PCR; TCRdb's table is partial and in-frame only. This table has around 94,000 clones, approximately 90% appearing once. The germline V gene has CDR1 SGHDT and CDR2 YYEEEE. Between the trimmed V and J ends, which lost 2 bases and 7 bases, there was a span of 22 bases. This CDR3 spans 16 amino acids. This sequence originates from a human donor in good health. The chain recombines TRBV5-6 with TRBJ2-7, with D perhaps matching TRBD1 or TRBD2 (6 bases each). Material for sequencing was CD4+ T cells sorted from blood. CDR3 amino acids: CASSFFIGKGGQEQYF. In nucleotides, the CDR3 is TGTGCCAGCAGCTTTTTTATTGGAAAGGGGGGTCAAGAGCAGTACTTC.